This T cell receptor beta chain was recorded in a study of blood T cell repertoires in COVID-19. Looking at the study overall: The United States, Italy and Spain supplied acute and convalescent COVID-19 samples. Sample material is recorded as cDNA or gDNA derived from T cells, B-cell-depleted T cells, or PBMCs.

The Seattle patients, enrolled during active infection, were followed longitudinally. Germline CDR1 and CDR2: SSHAT and FNYEAQ (reference sequence). The CDR3 has 14 residues. In the study's own analysis: Amplified reference gene primers provided the basis for estimating nucleated cell counts. The method was immunoSEQ multiplex PCR; TCRdb's version includes in-frame clones alone and lacks a portion of them. Clone size and V and J calls were adopted from that table, with D and trimming inferred from the DNA. The sample shows 150,000 to 200,000 clones, more than 80% of them seen only once. This clone was seen a handful of times. An end of the junction differs from the germline gene, which may be a read error.

The specimen was peripheral blood. The chain uses TRBV7-7 and TRBJ2-2; possible D gene TRBD1, 6 bases. The TCR comes from a woman aged 40 to 49 with COVID-19, enrolled during active disease. CDR3 sequence reads: CASSLRGGTGELFF. The CDR3 coding sequence is TGTGCTAGCAGCTTAAGAGGGGGCACCGGGGAGCTGTTTTTT.